This T cell receptor (beta chain) was recorded in a study of beta chain features in type 1 diabetes. Study results and caveats: Moderate but significant shortening of TCRB CDR3s was recorded in all four CD4+ subsets from Type 1 diabetes patients.

V was pared by 6 bases and J by 0 bases, with 5 bases of the junction left unmatched. The CDR3 runs to 15 residues. The germline gives CDR1 MNHEY, CDR2 SMNVEV (reference sequence). Sequenced material consisted of expressed TCRB transcripts (all of the isolated RNA was reverse transcribed). The data were produced by immunoSEQ multiplex PCR, yet TCRdb's version contains in-frame clones alone and is incomplete. Of some 240,000 clones listed, approximately 16% are singletons. This clone has more than one count but fewer than ten. The target antigen is unknown. Input material: naive CD4+ T cells from blood. V usage is TRBV27 and J usage is TRBJ2-7; 10 bases fit TRBD2. This TCR derives from a man aged 30-40 years with type 1 diabetes. CDR3 in amino acids: CASRARTSGSYEQYF. The CDR3 nucleotides are TGTGCCAGCAGGGCCCGGACTAGCGGCTCCTACGAGCAGTACTTC.